Listed below are T cell receptor beta chains from one sample, sequenced in a study of CD8 T cells in Susac syndrome. TCRdb reprocessed the immunoSEQ multiplex PCR reads via MiXCR and lists one record per CDR3 protein. This sample has about 130,000 distinct CDR3 sequences; 91% occur once, and the top ten carry approximately 0.24%. Sequenced sample: CD8+ T cells from PBMCs. Every receptor here comes from a human donor with multiple sclerosis. CDR3s include the opening cysteine and the closing phenylalanine or tryptophan. A D gene is named only where the DNA matches it firmly. The size of a clone is reported for some rows only, either as once, few or many, or as a class for expanded clones.

cdr3_nt cdr3_aa v_call clone_size d_call j_call
TGTGCCAGCAGCTCCTTTTCGGGGGAGGGCCTTAGTGAGCAGTTCTTC CASSSFSGEGLSEQFF TRBV7-9 NA TRBD2 TRBJ2-1
TGTGCCAGCAGTTTTCGGGGATCGTATGAAAAACTGTTTTTT CASSFRGSYEKLFF TRBV6-5 NA NA TRBJ1-4
TGTGCCAGCAGCTTAGCGGAGGGGCCTCAAGAGACCCAGTACTTC CASSLAEGPQETQYF TRBV7-9 NA NA TRBJ2-5
TGTGCCAGCAGCTACCAGGGGGCTGCTGGAAACACCATATATTTT CASSYQGAAGNTIYF TRBV11-2 NA TRBD1 TRBJ1-3
TGTGCCAGCAGCTTAGAGGTTGTCTATGAGCAGTTCTTC CASSLEVVYEQFF TRBV7-9 NA NA TRBJ2-1
TGCAGTGCTAGAGATACAGCGGGAGCCCCCTACGAGCAGTACTTC CSARDTAGAPYEQYF TRBV20-1 NA TRBD2 TRBJ2-7
TGTGCCAGCAGTTTGGGGCCGGTCGGCTACGAGCAGTACTTC CASSLGPVGYEQYF TRBV12-3/TRBV12-4 once NA TRBJ2-7
TGTGCCAGCAGTCCGGGGACAGGGTATGACTATGGCTACACCTTC CASSPGTGYDYGYTF TRBV27 once TRBD1 TRBJ1-2
TGTGCCAGCAGTTATGAGTGGGGAGCCTCCTACAATGAGCAGTTCTTC CASSYEWGASYNEQFF TRBV11-2 once NA TRBJ2-1
TGTGCCAGCAGCCTGGCGGAGAGTTCCTCCTACAATGAGCAGTTCTTC CASSLAESSSYNEQFF TRBV11-2 NA NA TRBJ2-1
TGTGCCAGTAAGGGGACGACCTACGAGCAGTACTTC CASKGTTYEQYF TRBV19 NA NA TRBJ2-7
TGTGCCAGCAGCCAGGTGGCGGGGGATGAGCAGTTCTTC CASSQVAGDEQFF TRBV14 NA TRBD2 TRBJ2-1
TGTGCCTGGAGTGTCGGGTACGGCACAGATACGCAGTATTTT CAWSVGYGTDTQYF TRBV30 once NA TRBJ2-3
TGTGCCAGCAGCTCGGCAACAGGGGATAGCGATTACACTGAAGCTTTCTTT CASSSATGDSDYTEAFF TRBV7-9 NA TRBD1 TRBJ1-1
TGTGCCAGCAGCTTAGATTCGAGTGGCGAGCAGTACTTC CASSLDSSGEQYF TRBV13 NA NA TRBJ2-7
TGCAGTGCTAGAGATTGGACTAGCGACAACAATGAGCAGTTCTTC CSARDWTSDNNEQFF TRBV20-1 NA TRBD2 TRBJ2-1
TGCGCCAGCAGCCAAGAGAAGGTGCAATACAATGAGCAGTTCTTC CASSQEKVQYNEQFF TRBV4-3 NA NA TRBJ2-1
TGTGCCAGCAGCCACCTAAATCAAGAGACCCAGTACTTC CASSHLNQETQYF TRBV3-1 NA NA TRBJ2-5
TGCAGTGCTAGGGGGGGCCCTAGCGGGGATTCCTACGAGCAGTACTTC CSARGGPSGDSYEQYF TRBV20-1 NA TRBD2 TRBJ2-7
TGTGCCAGCAGCGTCAGAGCTGATCAGCCCCAGCATTTT CASSVRADQPQHF TRBV11-2 NA NA TRBJ1-5
TGTGCCAGCAGCCAAGATGTGGCCTACGAGCAGTACTTC CASSQDVAYEQYF TRBV3-1 NA NA TRBJ2-7
TGTGCCAGCAGTCCCACGGGACTAGCGGGAGTCGAGCAGTACTTC CASSPTGLAGVEQYF TRBV6-5 NA TRBD2 TRBJ2-7
TGTGCCAGCAGTTTATTGGTTGGAGGGAACACTGAAGCTTTCTTT CASSLLVGGNTEAFF TRBV28 NA NA TRBJ1-1
TGTGCCAGCAGACAGGGGGTCTTCAAGAGGGAGAAAGGCACAGATACGCAGTATTTT CASRQGVFKREKGTDTQYF TRBV6-2/TRBV6-3 NA TRBD1 TRBJ2-3
TGTGCCAGCAGTATGACAGGGTTGTTGTCCGGGGAGCTGTTTTTT CASSMTGLLSGELFF TRBV27 NA TRBD1 TRBJ2-2
TGTGCCAGCAGTTCACAGGGGTTCGACGAGCAGTACTTC CASSSQGFDEQYF TRBV12-3/TRBV12-4 few TRBD1 TRBJ2-7
TGCGCCAGCAGCCAAGACCACCTAATCTCCTACGAGCAGTACTTC CASSQDHLISYEQYF TRBV4-1 once NA TRBJ2-7
TGTGCCAGCAGTTTAAGTGTCAACGGGAATGAGCAGTTCTTC CASSLSVNGNEQFF TRBV27 NA NA TRBJ2-1
TGTGCCAGCAGTTACTCGAGAAGGGGTGAGCAGCCCCAGCATTTT CASSYSRRGEQPQHF TRBV6-2/TRBV6-3 NA NA TRBJ1-5
TGCAGTGGTGGACAAGCGGGAGGGCCCTACGAGCAGTACTTC CSGGQAGGPYEQYF TRBV20-1 NA TRBD2 TRBJ2-7
TGCGCCAGCAGCCACCGGACAGAATTTAATGAAAAACTGTTTTTT CASSHRTEFNEKLFF TRBV4-1 few NA TRBJ1-4
TGTGCCAGCAGCTTGCGGAGTGGGTATGAGCAGTTCTTC CASSLRSGYEQFF TRBV5-6 NA NA TRBJ2-1
TGTGCCAGCAGTTCCCAGACAGGGCGGAACGAGCAGTACTTC CASSSQTGRNEQYF TRBV27 NA TRBD1 TRBJ2-7
TGTGCCAGCAGCCAAAAGGGAGCGGGAGGCTACGAGCAGTACTTC CASSQKGAGGYEQYF TRBV3-1 NA TRBD2 TRBJ2-7
TGTGCCAGCAGTGCCTCCGGGACAGAGGGCGAGCAGTACTTC CASSASGTEGEQYF TRBV27 NA TRBD1 TRBJ2-7